This T cell receptor beta chain was captured by sequencing in a study of blood T cell repertoires in COVID-19. The assay was immunoSEQ multiplex PCR, and TCRdb's table has in-frame clones only and misses some. The sample lists 200,000 to 250,000 clones, nearly 85% occurring once. V was trimmed by 5 bases and J by 4 bases, leaving 18 bases between them. The CDR3 has 16 amino acids. Germline CDR1 and CDR2: SEHNR and FQNEAQ (reference sequence). V usage is TRBV7-9 and J usage is TRBJ1-3, with D maybe TRBD1 (6 bases). The receptor was isolated from a woman in her twenties or thirties with COVID-19, enrolled during active disease. Source material: peripheral blood. The CDR3 DNA follows: TGTGCCAGCAGCCTACAGGGACCCCCCGGAGGAAACACCATATATTTT. Amino acids: CASSLQGPPGGNTIYF. The full variable domain, its missing parts supplied by reference TRBV7-9 and TRBJ1-3, is DTGVSQNPRHKITKRGQNVTFRCDPISEHNRLYWYRQTLGQGPEFLTYFQNEAQLEKSRLLSDRFSAERPKGSFSTLEIQRTEQGDSAMYLCASSLQGPPGGNTIYFGEGSWLTVV.